Listed below are T cell receptor beta chains from one sample, sequenced in a study of beta chain features in type 1 diabetes. Sequencing used immunoSEQ multiplex PCR; TCRdb keeps in-frame clones, though not all of them. The table has over 500,000 clones, about 14% seen once; the top ten hold about 0.097%. The sample was naive CD4+ T cells from blood. These receptors came from a man younger than 30 in good health. The CDR3 runs from the conserved cysteine through the conserved F or W. A D gene is named only where the DNA matches it firmly. The size field is filled for only some rows; it gives once, few, many or a size class.

abundance	v_gene	j_gene	d_gene	CDR3nt	CDR3aa
few	TRBV5-6	TRBJ2-7	-	TGTGCCAGCAGCTCCCTGGCAGGTTCCACCTACGAGCAGTACTTC	CASSSLAGSTYEQYF
-	TRBV6-4	TRBJ2-3	-	TGTGCCAGCAGTGAAGGAGGGAGAGTGACAGATACGCAGTATTTT	CASSEGGRVTDTQYF
-	TRBV7-2	TRBJ1-4	-	TGTGCCAGCAGCTTATGGAGGGATGAAAAACTGTTTTTT	CASSLWRDEKLFF
few	TRBV23-1	TRBJ2-2	-	TGCGCCAGCAGGGAGACAGCCGGGGACACCGGGGAGCTGTTTTTT	CASRETAGDTGELFF
few	TRBV5-4	TRBJ2-7	TRBD1	TGTGCCAGCAGCTTGGACAGGGGGCTGAACGAGCAGTACTTC	CASSLDRGLNEQYF
-	TRBV6-5	TRBJ2-7	TRBD1	TGTGCCAGTTTTGACAGGGCACGAGCCTACGAGCAGTACTTC	CASFDRARAYEQYF
-	TRBV7-2	TRBJ1-3	-	TGTGCCAGCAGCTTTCTGGGAAACACCATGTATTTT	CASSFLGNTMYF
-	TRBV5-4	TRBJ1-2	TRBD1	TGTGCCAGCAGCTCATTGACAGGGGGAGCCGGCTACACCTTC	CASSSLTGGAGYTF
-	TRBV11-2	TRBJ1-4	-	TGTGCCAGCAGCTTACACGCCTGGGCAGCAACTAATGAAAAACTGTTTTTT	CASSLHAWAATNEKLFF
-	TRBV6-5	TRBJ2-3	TRBD2	TGTGCCAGCAGTTACTCTAGCGGGAAGGGTATAGATACGCAGTATTTT	CASSYSSGKGIDTQYF